A single sample is the source of the 5 T cell receptor beta chains below, sequenced in a study of tumor and adjacent non-tumor tissue in lung cancer. A modified ARM-PCR protocol with three rounds of nested PCR amplified TCRbeta. TCRdb independently ran MiXCR on the multiplex PCR reads; one entry per CDR3 protein. Of 44,000 or so distinct CDR3 sequences listed, approximately 59% are singletons. No cell sorting was done before RNA was extracted from the tissue. Distant lung tissue was collected more than 3 cm away from the tumor edge. Sequenced sample: distant non-tumor lung tissue. The source is a woman in her forties with non-small cell lung cancer.

The CDR3 region is CSALARNTGELFF. For the CDR3, the DNA is TGCAGCGCTCTCGCGAGGAATACCGGGGAGCTGTTTTTT. V is TRBV29-1 and J is TRBJ2-2; D is undetermined. The germline V gene has CDR1 SQVTM and CDR2 ANQGSEA. V was pared by 7 bases and J by 5 bases, with 14 bases between. This CDR3 has 13 amino acids.

On this clonotype: One junction end disagrees with the germline gene, perhaps due to a read error. This chain links TRBV10-2 with TRBJ2-7; D is unresolved. The CDR3 contains 13 residues. Germline V gene sequence: CDR1 WSHSY, CDR2 SAAADI. The CDR3 nucleotides read TGCACCAGCAGTGGAGACACTAACTACGGGCAGTACTTC. This sequence encodes CTSSGDTNYGQYF.

This clonotype was seen repeatedly, ten times or more. This chain links TRBV5-6 with TRBJ2-1, with 10 bases that match TRBD2. Germline lookup yields CDR1 SGHDT and CDR2 YYEEEE. J gave up 5 bases and V 2 bases, and 7 bases lay outside the gene matches. The CDR3 runs 16 residues. Written as DNA, the CDR3 is TGTGCCAGCAGCTTTTTAGCGGGGGGAACCCACAATGAGCAGTTCTTC. It yields the protein CASSFLAGGTHNEQFF.

This clonotype was seen many times. This clone may be a read error of a much larger clone one base away. The V and J genes are TRBV11-2 and TRBJ1-2, with 7 bases that match TRBD1. Germline trimming cut 5 bases from V and 8 bases from J; bases unmatched to any gene: 14. The CDR3 consists of 15 residues. Germline CDR1 SGHAT, CDR2 FQNNGV. CDR3 DNA sequence: TGTGCCAGCAGCCAATACAGGACAGGACTAAGAGGCTACACCTTC. It codes for CASSQYRTGLRGYTF.

Concerning this clonotype: A read error may explain this, as a much larger clone is one base away. The chain carries TRBV5-6 and TRBJ2-7; no reliable D call. This CDR3 is 15 amino acids long. Trimming removed 7 bases at V and 2 bases at J, with 19 bases between. Germline CDR1 is SGHDT and CDR2 is YYEEEE. The CDR3 sequence is CASGLTSLTTYEQYF. Written as DNA, the CDR3 is TGTGCCAGCGGCCTAACCTCCCTTACGACCTACGAGCAGTACTTC.